Given below is one T cell receptor (beta chain) in context. This sample is part of a study of patients and donors after allogeneic stem cell transplantation. The CDR3 length is 15 residues. Losses at the gene ends were 2 bases for V and 6 bases for J; bases not matched to a gene: 9. Germline V gene lookup returns CDR1 MNHEY and CDR2 SVGAGI. TCRdb independently ran MiXCR on the RT-PCR reads; one entry per CDR3 protein. The sample has some 960,000 distinct CDR3 sequences, roughly 18% seen once; the top ten hold around 6%. This receptor was taken from a human donor who was either an allogeneic HSCT recipient or a stem cell or donor lymphocyte infusion donor (not recorded which). It is not recorded whose cells these are; they may come from a transplant donor. Sequenced sample: blood, either unsorted or a sorted T cell fraction (not recorded which). The chain is built from TRBV6-5 and TRBJ2-7; the match to TRBD1 covers 8 bases. The CDR3: CASSYARTGSSEQYF. The CDR3 DNA reads TGTGCCAGCAGTTACGCCCGGACAGGGAGCTCCGAGCAGTACTTC.